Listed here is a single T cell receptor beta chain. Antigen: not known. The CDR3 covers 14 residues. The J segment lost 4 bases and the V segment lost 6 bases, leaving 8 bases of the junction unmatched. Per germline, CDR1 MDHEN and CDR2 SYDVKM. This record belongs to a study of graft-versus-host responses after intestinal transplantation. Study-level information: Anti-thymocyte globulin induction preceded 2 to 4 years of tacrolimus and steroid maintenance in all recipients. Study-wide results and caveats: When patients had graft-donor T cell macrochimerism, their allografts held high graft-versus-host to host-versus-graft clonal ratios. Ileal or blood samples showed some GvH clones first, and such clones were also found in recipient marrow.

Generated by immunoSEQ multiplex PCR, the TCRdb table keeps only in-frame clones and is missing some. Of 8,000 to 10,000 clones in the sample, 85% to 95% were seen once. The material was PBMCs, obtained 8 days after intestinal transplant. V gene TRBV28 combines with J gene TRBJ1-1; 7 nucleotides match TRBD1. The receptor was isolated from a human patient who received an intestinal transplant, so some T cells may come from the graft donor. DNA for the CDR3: TGTGCCAGCAGCCTCACAGGGGTTTCCACTGAAGCTTTCTTT. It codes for CASSLTGVSTEAFF.